Described below is a single T cell receptor (beta chain) sequence and its context. Patients from Seattle were sampled longitudinally, starting during active infection. The CDR3 runs to 11 residues. Germline CDR1 is MDHEN and CDR2 is SYDVKM. Trimming took 4 bases from V and 6 from J, leaving 7 bases between them. This entry is derived from a study of blood T cell repertoires in COVID-19. Background on the study: T cells, B-cell-depleted T cells, or PBMCs provided the cDNA or gDNA that served as material.

As handled by the study authors: Amplification of reference gene primers provided the estimated nucleated cell counts. Here immunoSEQ multiplex PCR was the method, and the copy in TCRdb shows in-frame clones only, minus some. The V and J calls and clone size were taken over from that table, and D and trimming were inferred from the DNA. The sample yields 200,000 to 250,000 clones, roughly 80% seen once. The gene calls are TRBV28 and TRBJ2-7; D gene unclear. The receptor was derived from a woman of 80 years or more with COVID-19, enrolled during active disease. Input material: peripheral blood. CDR3 bases: TGTGCCAGCAGTTCCATCGGCGAGCAGTACTTC. The encoded protein is CASSSIGEQYF.